This T cell receptor (beta chain) was sequenced for a study of T-cell reconstitution after alpha-beta-depleted transplantation in children (dated by TCRdb to the mid-2010s). Regarding the complete study: Using TCR repertoire profiling, the study followed T-cell immune reconstitution in a quantitative way in children after TCRalphabeta/CD19-depleted allogeneic hematopoietic cell transplantation.

Library preparation was by PCR. The sequencing machine was an Illumina HiSeq 2500. TCR library preparation used molecular barcoding, with unique molecular identifiers applied to normalize quantification of the TCRbeta repertoire. The public reads were quality trimmed at Q25 with fastp and then assembled into clones with MiXCR by TCRdb, keeping productive beta chains. Entries that share a CDR3 protein sequence are merged under the most common genes and DNA. The sample data list about 230,000 distinct CDR3 sequences, and around 8.9% of these were observed just once. 5.1% of the sample goes to the ten largest clones. CDR1 and CDR2 are read off the germline V gene as SGHTA and FQGNSA. The V and J ends are trimmed by 2 bases and 2 bases, leaving 18 bases between them. The CDR3 numbers 17 residues from cysteine through phenylalanine. Of all the DNA, just the CDR3 is kept, 51 bases in frame from base 1. This clonotype has ten or more counts. The antigen it recognizes is unknown. The sample holds no much larger clone one base away, and base qualities are not on file.

This receptor chain uses TRBV7-2 and TRBJ1-2; the D segment could be TRBD1, given 6 matching bases. The TCR sequence derives from a human donor who donated a stem cell graft to a child with SCID. Source: PBMCs from the stem cell graft donor, taken from the stem cell graft. The CDR3 region reads CASSLLPQGLGNYGYTF. The DNA is as follows: TGTGCCAGCAGCTTACTTCCACAGGGTTTGGGCAACTATGGCTACACCTTC.